The 32 T cell receptor beta chains in this list originate from one sample, sequenced in a study of radiation and T cells in renal cell carcinoma. The assay was immunoSEQ multiplex PCR, and TCRdb's table has in-frame clones only and misses some. The sample yields around 16,000 clones, approximately 48% seen once. The treatment: 15 Gy SBRT to primary tumor, nephrectomy 4 weeks later. The specimen comprised tumor tissue, sampled from a patient whose treatment included radiotherapy and nephrectomy. The receptors were sampled from a woman aged 55-70 years with renal cell carcinoma.

This clone has just one count. The V gene is TRBV4-2, the J gene TRBJ2-1, with D hard to call. V lost 0 bases and J 9 bases, leaving 9 bases between the germline ends. The germline CDR1 and CDR2 sequences are LGHNA and YNFKEQ. This CDR3 is built from 13 residues. The chain's CDR3 is CASSQDDLGEQFF. The CDR3 bases are TGTGCCAGCAGCCAAGACGACTTAGGTGAGCAGTTCTTC.

The gene calls are TRBV7-6 and TRBJ2-7; D remains unclear. The V gene lost 1 base and the J gene lost 2 bases, with 3 bases spanning the gap. The CDR3 runs 12 residues. Germline CDR1 reads SGHVS; CDR2 reads FNYEAQ. CDR3 nucleotides: TGTGCCAGCAGCTTAGGGACCTACGAGCAGTACTTC. It codes for CASSLGTYEQYF.

The J gene is TRBJ1-5, the V gene TRBV7-2; no reliable D call. The CDR3 loop spans 15 amino acids. CDR1 is SGHTA and CDR2 is FQGNSA in the germline V gene. Trimming cost V 5 bases and J 0 bases, with 11 bases left between them. This CDR3 is CASSRAASSNQPQHF. The CDR3 DNA is TGTGCCAGCAGCCGAGCGGCCAGTAGCAATCAGCCCCAGCATTTT.

This clone was detected a few times. The chain recombines TRBV5-1 with TRBJ2-7; TRBD2 aligns across 8 bases. With 4 bases clipped from V and 7 bases from J, the junction kept 13 bases outside the gene matches. The CDR3 sequence is 15 residues long. Germline CDR1 is SGHRS and CDR2 is YFSETQ. In DNA, the CDR3 is TGCGCCAGCAGCGCACTAGAGCGGGGGCTTGGAGAGCAGTACTTC. Encoded protein: CASSALERGLGEQYF.

The sample holds a few counts of this clone. The chain combines TRBV18 with TRBJ1-2; tentative D call: TRBD1 (5 bases). V lost 6 bases and J 8 bases, leaving 28 bases between the germline ends. The CDR3 is 17 residues long. Germline CDR1 KGHSH, CDR2 LQKENI. CDR3 residues: CASSPAGNIGETWGYTF. The CDR3 nucleotides read TGTGCCAGCTCCCCTGCAGGGAACATCGGGGAAACATGGGGCTACACCTTC.

This sequence joins TRBV5-1 and TRBJ2-5; D might be TRBD2 (6 bases). Germline CDR1 and CDR2: SGHRS and YFSETQ. The CDR3 runs to 16 residues. V was trimmed by 3 bases and J by 4 bases, leaving 19 bases between them. The CDR3 DNA follows: TGCGCCAGCAGCTCCGGCGGGGTGGGGGATACAGAGACCCAGTACTTC. Translation gives CASSSGGVGDTETQYF.

The rearrangement joins TRBV5-5 to TRBJ2-1; D assignment may be TRBD1 or TRBD2 (5 bases each). This CDR3 region has 13 residues. Trimming removed 3 bases at V and 2 bases at J, with 6 bases between. CDR1 and CDR2 from the germline V gene are SGHKS and YYEKEE (reference sequence). CDR3 in amino acids: CASSWGTYNEQFF. The CDR3 nucleotides read TGTGCCAGCAGCTGGGGGACCTACAATGAGCAGTTCTTC.

This clone was observed a handful of times. V usage is TRBV2 and J usage is TRBJ2-2; D not resolved. Trimming took off 9 bases at V and 4 bases at J, with 12 bases between the two ends. Per the germline V gene, CDR1 is SNHLY and CDR2 is FYNNEI. This CDR3 has 13 residues. CDR3 protein: CASAREITGELFF. The CDR3 DNA is TGTGCCAGTGCGCGAGAGATCACCGGGGAGCTGTTTTTT.

The chain combines TRBV11-2 with TRBJ2-1, with D possibly being TRBD1 or TRBD2 (6 bases each). Germline CDR1 is SGHAT and CDR2 is FQNNGV. The CDR3 is 18 amino acids. The V end was cut by 3 bases, the J end by 0 bases, with 18 bases between. Here the CDR3 reads CASSFSWNPGASYNEQFF. The DNA for the CDR3 is TGTGCCAGCAGCTTTAGTTGGAATCCGGGGGCCTCCTACAATGAGCAGTTCTTC.

This clone appeared a few times. The rearrangement links TRBV4-1 to TRBJ2-7; D possibly corresponds to TRBD2 (6 bases). This CDR3 has 13 amino acids. Trimming removed 3 bases from V and 5 bases from J, with 11 bases in between. Germline CDR1 reads MGHRA; CDR2 reads YSYEKL. The CDR3 sequence is CASSHDRGNEQYF. As DNA, the CDR3 is TGCGCCAGCAGCCACGATCGGGGGAACGAGCAGTACTTC.

V and J are TRBV6-5 and TRBJ1-3; D gene uncertain. V gave up 4 bases and J gave up 2 bases, with 6 bases separating them. Germline values: CDR1 MNHEY, CDR2 SVGAGI. The CDR3 is 13 residues long. CDR3: CASSSLTGNTIYF. The DNA of the CDR3 is TGTGCCAGCAGTTCCCTGACTGGAAACACCATATATTTT.

The rearrangement links TRBV5-4 to TRBJ2-3; 10 bases are a match to TRBD2. CDR1 and CDR2 (germline): SGHNT, YYREEE (reference sequence). The CDR3 is made up of 14 amino acids. Trimming at V came to 4 bases and at J to 4 bases, leaving 3 bases not matched to a gene. This CDR3 is CASSVLAGADTQYF. CDR3 sequence (DNA): TGTGCCAGCAGCGTTCTAGCGGGGGCAGATACGCAGTATTTT.

This clone was counted only a few times. The chain has TRBV4-2 and TRBJ1-5; D perhaps matches TRBD1 (6 bases). Deletions cut 3 bases from V and 4 bases from J, with 13 bases between. Germline V gene lookup returns CDR1 LGHNA and CDR2 YNFKEQ. The CDR3 runs 15 residues. The CDR3 region is CASSHDERGNQPQHF. CDR3 sequence (DNA): TGTGCCAGCAGCCACGATGAGAGGGGGAATCAGCCCCAGCATTTT.

The CDR3 spells CASSYSSVGSTYEQYF. The CDR3 DNA reads TGTGCCAGCAGTTACTCGAGTGTGGGCAGCACCTACGAGCAGTACTTC. The V gene is TRBV6-5, the J gene TRBJ2-7, with D unclear. Germline assignment: CDR1 MNHEY and CDR2 SVGAGI. CDR3 length: 16 amino acids. Trimming pared 0 bases from V and 2 bases from J, leaving 14 bases between.

This clone has ten or more counts. The chain joins TRBV7-2 to TRBJ2-1, with 14 bases aligning to TRBD2. This CDR3 spans 15 amino acids. Trimming cost V 3 bases and J 10 bases; bases outside gene matches: 5. Germline loops: CDR1 SGHTA, CDR2 FQGNSA. The CDR3 is CASSLGLAGVGEQFF. For the CDR3, the DNA is TGTGCCAGCAGCTTGGGACTAGCGGGAGTGGGCGAGCAGTTCTTC.

The rearrangement links TRBV5-5 to TRBJ1-5, with unresolved D. The germline gives CDR1 SGHKS, CDR2 YYEKEE (reference sequence). The CDR3 contains 14 residues. V was cut by 4 bases and J by 2 bases, with 10 bases left in between. The CDR3 is CASSDLQGNQPQHF. The CDR3 region has the DNA TGTGCCAGCAGCGATCTCCAGGGCAATCAGCCCCAGCATTTT.

For the CDR3, the DNA is TGTGCCAGCAGCTTAAACGCAGGGATGAACACTGAAGCTTTCTTT. Amino acids: CASSLNAGMNTEAFF. The chain joins TRBV11-3 to TRBJ1-1, with a tentative D call TRBD1 (5 bases). With 2 bases removed from V and 0 bases from J, the gap between germline ends came to 10 bases. The CDR3 has 15 amino acids. The germline V gene encodes CDR1 SGHNT and CDR2 YENEEA.

The genes are TRBV30 and TRBJ1-5; D is unclear. Germline CDR1 reads GTSNPN; CDR2 reads SVGIG (reference sequence). The V end was cut by 2 bases, the J end by 6 bases, with 11 bases between. The CDR3 totals 13 residues. CDR3 sequence reads: CAWSTGSGQPQHF. DNA of the CDR3: TGTGCCTGGAGTACGGGTTCGGGTCAGCCCCAGCATTTT.

This clone was observed many times. Other DNA sequences in the same sample also yield this CDR3. The genes are TRBV18 and TRBJ2-7, with a weak D call TRBD1 (5 bases). Germline-derived CDR1 and CDR2 are KGHSH and LQKENI. This CDR3 spans 12 amino acids. Trimming removed 3 bases from V and 4 bases from J, with 7 bases in between. The CDR3 is CASSPAGYEQYF. For the CDR3, the DNA is TGTGCCAGCTCACCTGCAGGGTACGAGCAGTACTTC.

This clone has a count of ten or more. This chain connects TRBV11-2 to TRBJ2-3; 8 bases match TRBD2. Germline trimming cut 3 bases from V and 5 bases from J; bases unmatched to any gene: 7. Per the germline V gene, CDR1 is SGHAT and CDR2 is FQNNGV. There are 15 residues in the CDR3. CDR3 residues: CASSLSGGVVDTQYF. The CDR3 coding sequence is TGTGCCAGCAGCTTGAGCGGGGGAGTGGTAGATACGCAGTATTTT.

This clone was detected many times. The chain is built from TRBV30 and TRBJ1-2, with unresolved D. Germline CDR1 GTSNPN, CDR2 SVGIG (reference sequence). The CDR3 consists of 12 residues. V was clipped by 2 bases and J by 8 bases, with 12 bases between them. As DNA, the CDR3 is TGTGCCTGGAGTACCCAGTTTAAGGGCTACACCTTC. As protein: CAWSTQFKGYTF.

V is TRBV19 and J is TRBJ2-7; possible D gene TRBD2, 6 bases. V was cut by 5 bases and J by 2 bases, with 13 bases left in between. Germline CDR1 is LNHDA and CDR2 is SQIVND (reference sequence). This CDR3 contains 14 residues. The CDR3 protein is CASSSSGSPYEQYF. DNA for the CDR3: TGTGCCAGTAGTTCATCCGGGAGTCCCTACGAGCAGTACTTC.

The rearrangement links TRBV27 to TRBJ1-4; no firm D call. Germline CDR1 MNHEY, CDR2 SMNVEV (reference sequence). The CDR3 runs 14 residues. V was clipped by 3 bases and J by 0 bases, with 5 bases between them. This CDR3 reads CASSFGATNEKLFF. The DNA for the CDR3 is TGTGCCAGCAGTTTTGGGGCAACTAATGAAAAACTGTTTTTT. Full variable domain (missing parts from reference TRBV27 and TRBJ1-4): EAQVTQNPRYLITVTGKKLTVTCSQNMNHEYMSWYRQDPGLGLRQIYYSMNVEVTDKGDVPEGYKVSRKEKRNFPLILESPSPNQTSLYFCASSFGATNEKLFFGSGTQLSVL.

V gene TRBV4-3 combines with J gene TRBJ2-7; D gene ambiguous. The V end lost 0 bases, the J end lost 6 bases, and 9 bases lay between the germline ends. Germline V gene sequence: CDR1 LGHNA, CDR2 YSLEER. This CDR3 contains 13 residues. In nucleotides, the CDR3 is TGCGCCAGCAGCCAAGATCGCCAAACCGAGCAGTACTTC. The encoded protein is CASSQDRQTEQYF.

The chain employs TRBV29-1 and TRBJ2-7; D tentatively fits TRBD1 or TRBD2 (5 bases each). CDR1 is SQVTM and CDR2 is ANQGSEA in the germline V gene. Trimming cost V 8 bases and J 2 bases, with 22 bases left between them. The CDR3 consists of 15 residues. In DNA form, the CDR3 reads TGCAGCCCCATTCACGTGGGGGTCAGACCCTACGAGCAGTACTTC. It specifies CSPIHVGVRPYEQYF.

For the CDR3, the DNA is TGTGCCAGCAGCTCTCTTCCGGGGGCCGATACGCAGTATTTT. Protein sequence: CASSSLPGADTQYF. The genes are TRBV7-3 and TRBJ2-3, with D possibly being TRBD1 or TRBD2 (6 bases each). Germline CDR1 is SGHTA and CDR2 is FQGTGA. The CDR3 covers 14 residues. The V gene lost 4 bases and the J gene lost 6 bases, with 14 bases spanning the gap.

This clone occurred a few times. The rearrangement joins TRBV2 to TRBJ1-2; 8 nucleotides agree with TRBD1. Germline lookup yields CDR1 SNHLY and CDR2 FYNNEI. The CDR3 contains 12 residues. V shed 7 bases and J 8 bases; nucleotides not matched to a gene: 6. In nucleotides, the CDR3 is TGTGCCAGCAAGCAGGGGGCGATAGGCTACACCTTC. Its protein is CASKQGAIGYTF.

This chain joins TRBV7-2 and TRBJ1-3; D is perhaps TRBD1 (5 bases). Germline CDR1 reads SGHTA; CDR2 reads FQGNSA. The CDR3 totals 17 residues. Trimming cost V 0 bases and J 0 bases, with 12 bases left between them. This CDR3 reads CASSLAGGGVSGNTIYF. As DNA, the CDR3 is TGTGCCAGCAGCTTAGCCGGCGGGGGAGTCTCTGGAAACACCATATATTTT. Together with reference TRBV7-2 and TRBJ1-3, the CDR3 gives the full variable domain: GAGVSQSPSNKVTEKGKDVELRCDPISGHTALYWYRQSLGQGLEFLIYFQGNSAPDKSGLPSDRFSAERTGGSVSTLTIQRTQQEDSAVYLCASSLAGGGVSGNTIYFGEGSWLTVV.

This chain uses TRBV5-1 with TRBJ2-5, with D possibly being TRBD1 (6 bases). V lost 4 bases and J lost 5, with 21 bases in between. CDR1 and CDR2 (germline): SGHRS, YFSETQ. This CDR3 has 16 amino acids. This CDR3 reads CASSLNPQGGEETQYF. The CDR3 coding sequence is TGCGCCAGCAGCCTGAACCCACAGGGTGGCGAGGAGACCCAGTACTTC.

This clone was recorded a few times. The rearrangement uses TRBV6-5 and TRBJ2-3, with TRBD2 matching 7 bases. V gave up 2 bases and J gave up 6 bases; unmatched junction bases: 11. The germline V gene encodes CDR1 MNHEY and CDR2 SVGAGI. The CDR3 is 16 amino acids. CDR3 nucleotide sequence: TGTGCCAGCAGTTACAGGGGTGGGAGGGTAGATGATACGCAGTATTTT. It encodes CASSYRGGRVDDTQYF.

The chain recombines TRBV7-2 with TRBJ1-3; D unclear. This CDR3 region has 16 residues. Germline CDR1 and CDR2: SGHTA and FQGNSA. V lost 5 bases and J 1 base, leaving 15 bases between the germline ends. CDR3 protein: CASSRVGGKSGNTIYF. CDR3 sequence (DNA): TGTGCCAGCAGCCGGGTCGGAGGGAAATCTGGAAACACCATATATTTT.

The V and J genes are TRBV5-4 and TRBJ2-5, with D possibly matching TRBD2 (6 bases). CDR1 is SGHNT and CDR2 is YYREEE in the germline V gene (reference sequence). The CDR3 extends over 16 amino acids. Deletions cut 1 base from V and 4 bases from J, with 17 bases between. The CDR3 nucleotides are TGTGCCAGCAGCTTGATGGTGGGGGGATTTCGAGAGACCCAGTACTTC. It specifies CASSLMVGGFRETQYF.